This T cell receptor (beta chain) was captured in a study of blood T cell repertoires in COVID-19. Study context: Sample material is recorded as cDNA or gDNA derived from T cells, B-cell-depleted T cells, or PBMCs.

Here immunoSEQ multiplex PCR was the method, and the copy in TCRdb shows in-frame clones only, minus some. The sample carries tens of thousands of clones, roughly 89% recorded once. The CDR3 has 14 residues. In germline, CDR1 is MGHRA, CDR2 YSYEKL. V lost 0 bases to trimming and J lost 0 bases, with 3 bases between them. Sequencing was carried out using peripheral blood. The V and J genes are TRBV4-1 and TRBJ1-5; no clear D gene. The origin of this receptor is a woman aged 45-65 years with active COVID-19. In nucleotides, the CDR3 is TGCGCCAGCAGCCAAGACATTAGCAATCAGCCCCAGCATTTT. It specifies CASSQDISNQPQHF.